Listed below are T cell receptor beta chains from one sample, sequenced in a study of T-cell memory formation after mild COVID-19. TCRdb processed the 5' RACE reads anew with MiXCR; each CDR3 protein has one entry. The sample includes 250,000 to 300,000 distinct CDR3 sequences, about a sixth seen only once; the top ten take roughly 20%. Sample: PBMCs or a T cell subset sorted from them (not recorded which). The receptors shown here come from a man younger than 35 who had mild COVID-19 (a few samples of this study predate the infection). Cell type and time point are not known. Both conserved end residues are part of each CDR3. D genes are given only for firm matches. A clone size is listed for some rows: how often the clone was seen (once, few, many), or a class if it is expanded.

TRBV28	NA	TRBJ1-6	many	TGTGCCAGCAGCCCGATGGGGGCGCTTAATTCACCCCTCCACTTT	CASSPMGALNSPLHF
TRBV4-2	TRBD2	TRBJ2-5	few	TGTGCCAGCAGCCCGAGCGGGGGCCTAGAAGAGACCCAGTACTTC	CASSPSGGLEETQYF
TRBV5-1	NA	TRBJ2-6	NA	TGCGCCAGCAGCTCAGTAAGTCTGGCTGGGGCCAACGTCCTGACTTTC	CASSSVSLAGANVLTF
TRBV2	NA	TRBJ1-5	few	TGTGCCAGCAGTGAAGCCATAACGGAAAATCAGCCCCAGCATTTT	CASSEAITENQPQHF
TRBV7-6	NA	TRBJ1-1	NA	TGTGCCAGCAGCCGTATGACCGGGCTTAACACTGAAGCTTTCTTT	CASSRMTGLNTEAFF
TRBV3-1	NA	TRBJ2-7	few	TGTGCCAGCAGCCAAATGCATTCGCGGGACAGCCACTCCTACGAGCAGTACTTC	CASSQMHSRDSHSYEQYF
TRBV20-1	NA	TRBJ1-3	NA	TGCAGTGCTAGGAGTAGGCCCGATAACACCATATATTTT	CSARSRPDNTIYF
TRBV12-3/TRBV12-4	TRBD1	TRBJ2-1	few	TGTGCCAGCAGCGAAGAAAACAGGGGCCACTACAATGAGCAGTTCTTC	CASSEENRGHYNEQFF
TRBV10-3	NA	TRBJ2-1	many	TGTGCCATCAGTCGACAGGAATTCCAAGAGCAGTTCTTC	CAISRQEFQEQFF
TRBV12-3/TRBV12-4	TRBD2	TRBJ2-5	few	TGTGCCAGCAGTTTTGTAGCGGGGGGAGGAAAGACCCAGTACTTC	CASSFVAGGGKTQYF
TRBV7-2	NA	TRBJ2-7	many	TGTGCCAGCAGCCGTCTTGGGGGCTACGAGCAGTACTTC	CASSRLGGYEQYF
TRBV3-1	TRBD2	TRBJ2-1	few	TGTGCCAGCAGCCAAGTAGCAGCGGGGGGTAGTAATGAGCAGTTCTTC	CASSQVAAGGSNEQFF
TRBV9	TRBD2	TRBJ2-5	NA	TGTGCCAGCAGCGTATGGGGGGGCCAAGAGACCCAGTACTTC	CASSVWGGQETQYF